This TCR beta chain was captured by sequencing in a study of read filtering for tumor transcriptome and immune sequencing. As for the study in general: Patients were 17 male and some 13 female, mean age approximately 60 years, range roughly 47 to 85. Study-level points and caveats: Compared with RNA-seq, IR-seq gave much higher clonotype depth and reliability.

This clonotype was picked up a small number of times. What it recognizes is unknown. The library was built from approximately 400 ng RNA with molecular barcoded adaptors for alpha/delta and beta/gamma chains. TCRdb re-called the reads with MiXCR, one entry per CDR3 protein. The table lists over 15,000 distinct CDR3 sequences, around 20% of them singletons. The sample taken for sequencing was a population of CD138-negative cells sorted from bone marrow. This TCR was recovered from a donor at least 40 years old with multiple myeloma.

The CDR3 nucleotides are TGCGCCAGCAGCCAAGGGATCAACTCTGGAAACACCATATATTTT. It specifies CASSQGINSGNTIYF. The V call is TRBV4-1, the J call TRBJ1-3; D unresolved. From germline, CDR1 is MGHRA and CDR2 YSYEKL. The V and J ends lost 1 base and 0 bases respectively, with 7 bases between them. The length of the CDR3 is 15 residues.